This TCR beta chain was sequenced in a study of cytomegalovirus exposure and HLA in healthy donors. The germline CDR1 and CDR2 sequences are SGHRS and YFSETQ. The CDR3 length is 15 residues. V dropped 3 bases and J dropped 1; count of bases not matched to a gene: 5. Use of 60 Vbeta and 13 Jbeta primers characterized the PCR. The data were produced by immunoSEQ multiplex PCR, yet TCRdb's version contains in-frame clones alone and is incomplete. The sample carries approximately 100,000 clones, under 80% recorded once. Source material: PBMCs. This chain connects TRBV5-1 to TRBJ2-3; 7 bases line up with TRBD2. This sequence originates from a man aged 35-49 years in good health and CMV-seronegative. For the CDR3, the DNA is TGCGCCAGCAGCTGGGGTCGGGGGGGCACAGATACGCAGTATTTT. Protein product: CASSWGRGGTDTQYF.